This TCR beta chain was sequenced in a study of vaccination effects on CD4 cells after COVID-19. The overall study: Post-vaccine specimens arrived a median 72 days past the second dose.

Using viral peptide pools, the ViraFEST assay grew out antigen-specific CD4+ T cells prior to sequencing. An approximately ten-day culture period preceded the isolation of CD4+ T cells. Participants were given two doses of BNT162b2 or mRNA-1273 vaccine. According to the study, vaccine recipients showed no prior SARS-CoV-2 infection and negative nucleocapsid antibodies. With 7.5 to 10 ug/ml peptides and about 9.2 IU/ml IL-2, over 1.5 million PBMC per well were cultured. Half-medium replacement with IL-2 medium occurred on days 3 and 7. In its sample, this clone was seen a few times. What it recognizes is unknown. Libraries were prepared by immunoSEQ multiplex PCR; TCRdb keeps only in-frame clonotypes and omits some of them. Among roughly 34,000 clones, roughly 82% were seen once, and the ten largest hold roughly 1.6%. Deletions cut 2 bases from V and 2 bases from J, with 13 bases between. Germline CDR1 and CDR2: MDHEN and SYDVKM. There are 15 residues in the CDR3.

The sample here was CD4+ T cells from PBMCs cultured with HCoV-NL63 spike peptides, taken after COVID-19 vaccination. The clonotype was recovered from a human donor who received a COVID-19 vaccine. Some clones in this sample may be carry-over from other donors' samples. This chain joins TRBV28 and TRBJ2-7, with a tentative D call TRBD1 (5 bases). CDR3 protein: CASSLSLTEPYEQYV. As DNA, the CDR3 is TGTGCCAGCAGTTTAAGTCTGACAGAGCCCTACGAGCAGTACGTC.